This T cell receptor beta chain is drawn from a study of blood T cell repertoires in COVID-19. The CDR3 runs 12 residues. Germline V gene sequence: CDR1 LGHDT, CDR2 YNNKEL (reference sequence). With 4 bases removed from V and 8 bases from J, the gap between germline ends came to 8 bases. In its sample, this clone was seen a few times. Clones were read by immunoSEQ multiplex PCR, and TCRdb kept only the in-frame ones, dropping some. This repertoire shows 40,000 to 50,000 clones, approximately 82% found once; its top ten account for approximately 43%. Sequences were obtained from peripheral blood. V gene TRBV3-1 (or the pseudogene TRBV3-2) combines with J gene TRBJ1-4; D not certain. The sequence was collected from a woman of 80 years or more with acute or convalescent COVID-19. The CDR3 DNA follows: TGTGCCAGCAGCCTTGGCCGCGAAAAACTGTTTTTT. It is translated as CASSLGREKLFF.